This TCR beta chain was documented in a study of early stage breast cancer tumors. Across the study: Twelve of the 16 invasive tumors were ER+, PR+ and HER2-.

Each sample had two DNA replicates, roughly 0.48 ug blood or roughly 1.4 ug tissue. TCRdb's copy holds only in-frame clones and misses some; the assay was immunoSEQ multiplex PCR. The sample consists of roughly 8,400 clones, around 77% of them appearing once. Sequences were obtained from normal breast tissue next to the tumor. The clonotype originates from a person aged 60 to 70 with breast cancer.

For the CDR3, the DNA is TGCAGTGCGAGCAGGGAGGATACGCAGTATTTT. Protein product: CSASREDTQYF. This sequence joins TRBV20-1 and TRBJ2-3; D tentatively fits TRBD1 or TRBD2 (5 bases each). CDR1 is DFQATT and CDR2 is SNEGSKA in the germline V gene (reference sequence). This CDR3 is 11 amino acids long. V was trimmed by 6 bases and J by 6 bases, leaving 10 bases between them.